This T cell receptor beta chain was captured by sequencing in a study of CD8 T cells in ankylosing spondylitis. Study results and limitations: Seven or eight highly homologous variants made up a TCR beta motif, and this motif appeared characteristic of ankylosing spondylitis blood.

This CDR3 region has 16 residues. Germline CDR1 is SGHTA and CDR2 is FQGNSA. V was pared by 5 bases and J by 4 bases, with 9 bases of the junction left unmatched. This clonotype was recorded many times. The target antigen is unknown. Generation of TCR beta libraries employed quantitative 5'-RACE incorporating molecular barcodes. One entry per CDR3 protein results from TCRdb running MiXCR on the 5' RACE reads. The data contain over 200,000 distinct CDR3 sequences, approximately 10% of them seen just once; the ten biggest clones take up 20% to 25%. This receptor was taken from a male donor with ankylosing spondylitis or in good health (not recorded which). The chain has TRBV7-2 and TRBJ2-3, with 10 bases aligning to TRBD2. Sequencing input: blood, either unsorted or a sorted T cell fraction (not recorded which). CDR3: CASSVGLAGVSDTQYF. The CDR3 nucleotides are TGTGCCAGCAGCGTCGGCCTAGCGGGGGTTTCAGATACGCAGTATTTT.